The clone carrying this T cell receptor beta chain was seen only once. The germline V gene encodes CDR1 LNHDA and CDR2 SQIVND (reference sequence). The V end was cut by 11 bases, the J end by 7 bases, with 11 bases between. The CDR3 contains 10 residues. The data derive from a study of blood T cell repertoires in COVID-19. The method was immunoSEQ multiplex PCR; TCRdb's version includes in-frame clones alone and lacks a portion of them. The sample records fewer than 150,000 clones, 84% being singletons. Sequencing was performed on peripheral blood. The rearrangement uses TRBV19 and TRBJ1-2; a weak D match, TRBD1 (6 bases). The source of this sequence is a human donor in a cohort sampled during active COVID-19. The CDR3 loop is CASRGVGYTF. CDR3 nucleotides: TGTGCCTCCAGGGGTGTTGGCTACACCTTC.